Below, 16 T cell receptor beta chains from the same sample are listed, as sequenced in a study of OX40 agonist ivuxolimab in advanced cancers. Clones were sequenced by immunoSEQ multiplex PCR, and TCRdb holds only the in-frame ones, with some missing. Of fewer than 85,000 clones listed, around 85% are singletons. The material sequenced was CD4+ or CD8+ T cells sorted from blood, taken in a trial of the OX40 agonist ivuxolimab. Receptor source: an adult with an advanced solid tumor such as melanoma, head and neck, liver or kidney cancer.

The gene calls are TRBV28 and TRBJ2-3; D might be TRBD2 (5 bases). Trimming took 2 bases from V and 4 from J, leaving 13 bases between them. Germline V CDR1 and CDR2: MDHEN, SYDVKM. The CDR3 consists of 15 residues. CDR3 nucleotides: TGTGCCAGCAGTTTAGCAGGAAGGAGGCCAGATACGCAGTATTTT. This codes for CASSLAGRRPDTQYF.

The chain recombines TRBV27 with TRBJ2-7; TRBD1 matches at 7 bases. Germline CDR1 and CDR2: MNHEY and SMNVEV (reference sequence). The CDR3 contains 15 residues. Germline trimming cut 6 bases from V and 0 bases from J; bases unmatched to any gene: 8. The CDR3 nucleotides read TGTGCCAGCAGCTACAGGGGAACCAGCTCCTACGAGCAGTACTTC. This translates into CASSYRGTSSYEQYF.

The CDR3 region has the DNA TGTGCCAGTTCCTCGGGAGGCTATGAGCAGTTCTTC. Translating it yields CASSSGGYEQFF. The chain couples TRBV9 to TRBJ2-1; 7 nucleotides align to TRBD2. Germline assignment: CDR1 SGDLS and CDR2 YYNGEE. This CDR3 contains 12 residues. The junction had 7 bases not matched to a gene; V was cut back by 8 bases and J by 8 bases.

This chain links TRBV9 with TRBJ2-2, with D possibly called TRBD1 or TRBD2 (6 bases each). In germline, CDR1 is SGDLS, CDR2 YYNGEE. Trimming took off 4 bases at V and 1 base at J, with 14 bases between the two ends. CDR3 length equals 16 residues. CDR3 in DNA: TGTGCCAGCAGCCCCCGGGGGCGGGAGAACACCGGGGAGCTGTTTTTT. It codes for CASSPRGRENTGELFF.

This chain joins TRBV28 and TRBJ2-7, with a possible D match to TRBD1 (6 bases). Germline V gene data show CDR1 as MDHEN and CDR2 as SYDVKM. V lost 6 bases and J 3 bases, leaving 15 bases between the germline ends. This CDR3 spans 14 amino acids. CDR3 nucleotide sequence: TGTGCCAGCAGGGGGGCCTCCCGGCTCTACGAGCAGTACTTC. Its protein product is CASRGASRLYEQYF.

The rearrangement uses TRBV6-1 and TRBJ2-1; the match to TRBD2 covers 11 bases. The CDR3 has 15 amino acids. CDR1 and CDR2 from the germline V gene are MNHNS and SASEGT. The trim removed 3 bases at V and 7 bases at J, leaving 5 bases unmatched. CDR3 bases: TGTGCCAGCAGTGAGGTAGCGGGAGGGCCGAATGAGCAGTTCTTC. Protein product: CASSEVAGGPNEQFF.

Here the CDR3 reads CASSLEGGVDYGYTF. The CDR3 DNA sequence: TGTGCCAGCAGCTTAGAGGGGGGCGTCGACTATGGCTACACCTTC. The gene calls are TRBV7-9 and TRBJ1-2; weak D call: TRBD1 (6 bases). The CDR3 contains 15 residues. CDR1 is SEHNR and CDR2 is FQNEAQ in the germline V gene (reference sequence). V lost 1 base, J lost 3 bases, and 12 bases lay in between. Supplemented by reference TRBV7-9 and TRBJ1-2, the full variable domain reads DTGVSQNPRHKITKRGQNVTFRCDPISEHNRLYWYRQTLGQGPEFLTYFQNEAQLEKSRLLSDRFSAERPKGSFSTLEIQRTEQGDSAMYLCASSLEGGVDYGYTFGSGTRLTVV.

The chain combines TRBV5-6 with TRBJ2-2; D is unresolved. This CDR3 has 15 residues. Per germline, CDR1 SGHDT and CDR2 YYEEEE. Trimming shortened V by 2 bases and J by 1 base, and 9 bases separated the two germline ends. The CDR3 reads CASSLNPGNTGELFF. CDR3 DNA: TGTGCCAGCAGCTTAAACCCAGGGAACACCGGGGAGCTGTTTTTT.

This chain joins TRBV2 and TRBJ2-3; 9 positions match TRBD1. The germline V gene encodes CDR1 SNHLY and CDR2 FYNNEI. V lost 2 bases, J lost 5 bases, and 14 bases stayed unmatched. This CDR3 spans 18 amino acids. Here the CDR3 DNA reads TGTGCCAGCAGTGAACTCCGCTTCGGACAGGGGCCGGGAGATACGCAGTATTTT. Amino acid sequence: CASSELRFGQGPGDTQYF.

This clone was detected a few times. The genes are TRBV19 and TRBJ2-1; 8 bases match TRBD2. V shed 6 bases and J 1 base; nucleotides not matched to a gene: 8. Germline V gives CDR1 LNHDA, CDR2 SQIVND (reference sequence). There are 16 residues in the CDR3. CDR3 sequence reads: CASRVGSGTSYNEQFF. The CDR3 DNA reads TGTGCCAGTAGGGTTGGTAGCGGGACGTCCTACAATGAGCAGTTCTTC.

In its sample, this clone was seen a few times. The chain is built from TRBV28 and TRBJ2-1; TRBD2 might be the D (7 bases). The V gene's germline CDR1 is MDHEN and CDR2 SYDVKM. There are 13 residues in the CDR3. V gave up 6 bases and J gave up 9 bases, with 15 bases separating them. CDR3 region: CASRNHREGEQFF. For the CDR3, the DNA is TGTGCCAGCAGGAACCACAGGGAGGGTGAGCAGTTCTTC.

The chain has TRBV6-5 and TRBJ1-1; TRBD1 aligns across 11 bases. J gave up 5 bases and V 6 bases, and 8 bases lay outside the gene matches. Germline V lookup: CDR1 MNHEY, CDR2 SVGAGI. The CDR3 spans 15 residues. CDR3 bases: TGTGCCAGCAGACGCGGACAGGGGGCGGGAACTGAAGCTTTCTTT. Translating gives CASRRGQGAGTEAFF.

The chain carries TRBV2 and TRBJ2-1, with D possibly matching TRBD2 (6 bases). Per germline, CDR1 SNHLY and CDR2 FYNNEI. The CDR3 runs 13 residues. CDR3 loop: CGGQAGTSNEQFF. The CDR3 bases are TGTGGGGGCCAGGCGGGAACCAGCAATGAGCAGTTCTTC.

The CDR3 reads CASSQRGFGYTF. Written as DNA, the CDR3 is TGTGCCAGCAGCCAGCGGGGATTTGGCTACACCTTC. The genes are TRBV7-8 and TRBJ1-2; no reliable D call. Per germline, CDR1 SGHVS and CDR2 FQNEAQ. V was cut by 5 bases and J by 7 bases, with 11 bases left in between. The CDR3 is 12 residues long. Full variable domain (outside the CDR3, taken from reference TRBV7-8 and TRBJ1-2): GAGVSQSPRYKVAKRGQDVALRCDPISGHVSLFWYQQALGQGPEFLTYFQNEAQLDKSGLPSDRFFAERPEGSVSTLKIQRTQQEDSAVYLCASSQRGFGYTFGSGTRLTVV.

V usage is TRBV5-4 and J usage is TRBJ1-4, with 8 bases matching TRBD1. This CDR3 has 15 residues. CDR1 SGHNT and CDR2 YYREEE come from the germline V gene (reference sequence). J was trimmed by 8 bases and V by 4 bases; bases with no gene match: 10. In DNA form, the CDR3 reads TGTGCCAGCAGCGGAGACAGGGGAGGTCGGGAAAAACTGTTTTTT. Its translation is CASSGDRGGREKLFF.

This clone was found once. This chain joins TRBV2 and TRBJ2-1; 8 bases map to TRBD2. From germline, CDR1 is SNHLY and CDR2 FYNNEI. J gave up 4 bases and V 4 bases, and 6 bases lay outside the gene matches. The CDR3 runs to 15 residues. The CDR3 loop reads CASSVLAEGYNEQFF. The CDR3 nucleotides are TGTGCCAGCAGTGTACTAGCGGAAGGTTACAATGAGCAGTTCTTC. Combining the CDR3 with reference TRBV2 and TRBJ2-1 gives the whole variable domain EPEVTQTPSHQVTQMGQEVILRCVPISNHLYFYWYRQILGQKVEFLVSFYNNEISEKSEIFDDQFSVERPDGSNFTLKIRSTKLEDSAMYFCASSVLAEGYNEQFFGPGTRLTVL.